This TCR beta chain stems from a study of blood T cells in healthy people across ages. On this clonotype: Antigen specificity is unknown.

The CDR3 covers 13 residues. Looked up from germline, CDR1 is MNHEY and CDR2 is SMNVEV (reference sequence). Trimming removed 2 bases at V and 5 bases at J, with 10 bases between. Study-level results: Per million T cells, TCR beta diversity dropped roughly linearly as age increased. The study could not conclusively compare naive and antigen-experienced cells, given its unsorted PBMCs.

A J-beta primer mix and a sample-barcoded 5' primer were used in a second PCR of about 7 to 12 cycles. TCRdb passed the 5' RACE reads through MiXCR, listing each CDR3 protein once. This sample has 800,000 or so distinct CDR3 sequences, with about 25% found just once. This same sample was also taken into another study, of T cells of mothers and their children. That source adds: Using approximately 1.5 ug per 15 ul, all extracted RNA underwent cDNA synthesis.

Source material: blood. This rearrangement joins TRBV27 to TRBJ2-7; TRBD1 is a possible D gene (5 bases). The TCR sequence derives from a boy aged 10-17 years in good health. The CDR3 loop is CASSLGASHEQYF. Written as DNA, the CDR3 is TGTGCCAGCAGTTTAGGGGCCAGCCACGAGCAGTACTTC.